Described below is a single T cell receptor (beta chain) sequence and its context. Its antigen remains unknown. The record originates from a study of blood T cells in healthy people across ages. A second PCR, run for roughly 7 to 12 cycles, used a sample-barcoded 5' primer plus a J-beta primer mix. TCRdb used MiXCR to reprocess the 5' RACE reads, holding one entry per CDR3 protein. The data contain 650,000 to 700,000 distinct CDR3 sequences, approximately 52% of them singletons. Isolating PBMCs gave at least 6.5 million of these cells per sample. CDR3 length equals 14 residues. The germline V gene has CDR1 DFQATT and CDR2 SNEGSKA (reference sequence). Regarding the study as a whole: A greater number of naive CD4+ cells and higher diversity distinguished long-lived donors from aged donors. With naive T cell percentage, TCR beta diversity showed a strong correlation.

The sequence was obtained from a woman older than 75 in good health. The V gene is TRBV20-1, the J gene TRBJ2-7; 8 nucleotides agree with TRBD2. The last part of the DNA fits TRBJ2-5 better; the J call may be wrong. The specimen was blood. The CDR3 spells CSASSGPHQGTQYF. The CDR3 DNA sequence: TGCAGTGCATCTAGCGGGCCACACCAGGGGACCCAGTACTTC.